Each of the 5 T cell receptor beta chains below was sequenced from the same sample in a study of blood T cell repertoires in COVID-19. The assay was immunoSEQ multiplex PCR, and TCRdb's table has in-frame clones only and misses some. The repertoire holds roughly 440,000 clones, with about nine tenths as singletons. Sequencing was done on a sample of peripheral blood. The receptors were sampled from a woman in her forties or fifties with COVID-19, enrolled during active disease.

This chain connects TRBV24-1 to TRBJ2-2; 7 positions agree with TRBD1. With V trimmed by 2 bases and J by 6 bases, 5 bases remained unmatched. This CDR3 region has 15 residues. Germline V gene lookup returns CDR1 KGHDR and CDR2 SFDVKD. The CDR3 coding sequence is TGTGCCACCAGTGATTCCTTAGACAGGGCCGGGGAGCTGTTTTTT. Its protein product is CATSDSLDRAGELFF.

The V and J genes are TRBV14 and TRBJ2-3; D is ambiguous. The CDR3 length is 13 residues. Germline V gene data show CDR1 as SGHDN and CDR2 as FVKESK. Deletions cut 4 bases from V and 7 bases from J, with 12 bases between. The CDR3 bases are TGTGCCAGCAGCCCGAGAATCCCGAATACGCAGTATTTT. Protein sequence: CASSPRIPNTQYF. The full variable domain, rest sourced from reference TRBV14 and TRBJ2-3, is EAGVTQFPSHSVIEKGQTVTLRCDPISGHDNLYWYRRVMGKEIKFLLHFVKESKQDESGMPNNRFLAERTGGTYSTLKVQPAELEDSGVYFCASSPRIPNTQYFGPGTRLTVL.

This rearrangement joins TRBV10-3 to TRBJ2-3; D unclear. The CDR3 has 14 amino acids. Trimming cost V 10 bases and J 3 bases, with 17 bases left between them. The germline gives CDR1 ENHRY, CDR2 SYGVKD. Here the CDR3 DNA reads TGTGCCAGCGGTGAGGCACGCGGTACAGATACGCAGTATTTT. Its translation: CASGEARGTDTQYF.

The CDR3 here is CASSQDTGPGGYTF. CDR3 sequence (DNA): TGTGCCAGCAGCCAAGATACAGGTCCAGGCGGCTACACCTTC. V and J are TRBV3-1 (or the pseudogene TRBV3-2) and TRBJ1-2, with TRBD1 as a possible D gene (5 bases). The CDR3 extends over 14 amino acids. V was cut by 0 bases and J by 8 bases, with 13 bases left in between. Germline CDR1 and CDR2: LGHDT and YNNKEL (reference sequence).

This chain joins TRBV9 and TRBJ2-5, with 7 bases fitting TRBD2. Unmatched junction bases numbered 7, after V lost 1 base and J lost 4 bases. The CDR3 runs 15 residues. Germline assignment: CDR1 SGDLS and CDR2 YYNGEE. The CDR3 here is CASSVIGLAGETQYF. CDR3 bases: TGTGCCAGCAGCGTAATTGGATTAGCGGGAGAGACCCAGTACTTC.